The subject of this entry is one TCR beta chain. In the authors' methods: Estimation of nucleated cell counts was performed using reference gene primer amplification. Using immunoSEQ multiplex PCR, the repertoire was profiled, and TCRdb retains in-frame clones only, with some absent. V, J and clone size are those of that table, while D and trimming were read from the DNA. This sample carries about 160,000 clones, roughly 90% of them seen once, and the ten largest clones take roughly a sixth. The data are from a study of blood T cell repertoires in COVID-19. As for the study in general: Samples taken during acute and convalescent COVID-19 were collected in the United States, Italy and Spain. Nucleic acid was either cDNA or gDNA, and it came from T cells, B-cell-depleted T cells, or PBMCs.

Germline lookup yields CDR1 KGHSH and CDR2 LQKENI. The CDR3 extends over 14 amino acids. After removal of 5 bases from V and 6 bases from J, the junction contained 5 bases not matched to a gene. The sample was peripheral blood. The rearrangement uses TRBV18 and TRBJ1-4, with 8 bases fitting TRBD1. This clonotype originated in a man aged 55-75 years with active or convalescent COVID-19. The CDR3 is CASSTDRVYEKLFF. CDR3 DNA: TGTGCCAGCTCAACGGACAGGGTATATGAAAAACTGTTTTTT.